This TCR beta chain was sequenced during a study of blood T cell repertoires in COVID-19. In the study overall: T cells, B-cell-depleted T cells, or PBMCs provided the cDNA or gDNA that served as material.

Trimming pared 3 bases from V and 0 bases from J, leaving 7 bases between. Per the germline V gene, CDR1 is SSHAT and CDR2 is FNYEAQ (reference sequence). CDR3 size: 14 residues. Clones were sequenced by immunoSEQ multiplex PCR, and TCRdb holds only the in-frame ones, with some missing. The sample records approximately 230,000 clones, 70% to 90% being singletons. Sequencing was done on a sample of peripheral blood. The rearrangement joins TRBV7-7 to TRBJ2-3, with D unresolved. The sequence came from a man younger than 40 who had recovered from COVID-19. The CDR3 is CASSFSPSTDTQYF. The CDR3 DNA is TGTGCCAGCAGCTTCTCCCCTAGCACAGATACGCAGTATTTT.